Included here is one T cell receptor beta chain sequence, with context. Unique molecular identifiers were used to barcode this TCRbeta library. TCRdb redid the calling of the PCR reads with MiXCR, one entry per CDR3 protein. This table holds roughly 790,000 distinct CDR3 sequences, about 16% found once. Trimming took 5 bases from V and 5 from J; bases not matched to a gene: 8. Germline-derived CDR1 and CDR2 are MNHEY and SMNVEV (reference sequence). CDR3 size: 15 residues. The entry originates in a study of T-cell reconstitution after alpha-beta-depleted transplantation in children. This TCR came from a male patient aged 10 to 17 who had a stem cell transplant for acute lymphoblastic leukemia, so the T cells may come from the graft donor. The chain couples TRBV27 to TRBJ2-5, with 10 bases lining up with TRBD1. Sequenced here: PBMCs, mostly from graft donor cells, sampled 360 days after TCRalphabeta/CD19-depleted stem cell transplant. The chain's CDR3 is CASSLGTGAGETQYF. The CDR3, as DNA: TGTGCCAGCAGTCTTGGGACAGGGGCTGGGGAGACCCAGTACTTC.